Listed below are T cell receptor beta chains from one sample, sequenced in a study of T cell clones after liver transplantation. Produced via immunoSEQ multiplex PCR; TCRdb's table is partial and in-frame only. The repertoire includes 68,000 or so clones, 80% to 95% of them detected once, and roughly 0.98% sits in the top ten. The sequences come from CD4+ T cells from blood, collected around 27 months after liver transplant. All receptors derive from a human patient who received a liver transplant. Some T cells could come from the graft donor. Each CDR3 is given with its conserved first and last residue. The order of the fields is D gene, J gene, V gene, CDR3 DNA, CDR3 protein. The D gene is left open where the match is weak.

D: TRBD2
J: TRBJ2-3
V: TRBV27
DNA: TGTGCCAGCAGTTCTCGGACTAGCGGGAGTTCATATACGCAGTATTTT
CDR3: CASSSRTSGSSYTQYF

D: .
J: TRBJ2-7
V: TRBV28
DNA: TGTGCCAGCAGCTCGGCGACCACAAGCCGGGAGCAGTACTTC
CDR3: CASSSATTSREQYF

D: TRBD1
J: TRBJ2-2
V: TRBV5-1
DNA: TGCGCCAGCAGCTTGGTCTGGGACAGGGGTCTATCGGGAGGGCCGTCCGGGGAGCTGTTTTTT
CDR3: CASSLVWDRGLSGGPSGELFF

D: .
J: TRBJ1-1
V: TRBV6-1
DNA: TGTGCCAGCAGTCTCTCCTCGGCTGAAGCTTTCTTT
CDR3: CASSLSSAEAFF

D: TRBD1
J: TRBJ1-1
V: TRBV2
DNA: TGTGCCAGCAGGCCACGGACAGGGCAAAACACTGAAGCTTTCTTT
CDR3: CASRPRTGQNTEAFF

D: TRBD1
J: TRBJ2-7
V: TRBV27
DNA: TGTGCCAGCCGCCGGACAGGGTTCGAGCAGTACTTC
CDR3: CASRRTGFEQYF

D: TRBD1
J: TRBJ2-4
V: TRBV5-6
DNA: TGTGCCAGCAGCTCAGCCGGGACAGGGTACATTCAGTACTTC
CDR3: CASSSAGTGYIQYF

D: TRBD2
J: TRBJ2-3
V: TRBV19
DNA: TGTGCCAGTAGTTCTGTAGCGGGGGCAGATACGCAGTATTTT
CDR3: CASSSVAGADTQYF

D: TRBD1
J: TRBJ1-2
V: TRBV5-4
DNA: TGTGCCAGCAGATCTGGGACAGCTGGGTTCCACACCTTC
CDR3: CASRSGTAGFHTF

D: TRBD2
J: TRBJ2-2
V: TRBV4-1
DNA: TGCGCCAGCAGCCAAGGCTTTGCGGGAGTCACCGGGGAGCTGTTTTTT
CDR3: CASSQGFAGVTGELFF

D: .
J: TRBJ1-3
V: TRBV11-3
DNA: TGTGCCAGCAGCTCCGGGGGGCAGCCTGGAAACACCATATATTTT
CDR3: CASSSGGQPGNTIYF

D: TRBD2
J: TRBJ2-1
V: TRBV27
DNA: TGTGCCAGCAGTCCGATACTAGCGGGGGGAACCTACAATGAGCAGTTCTTC
CDR3: CASSPILAGGTYNEQFF